The sequence of this T cell receptor beta chain was determined in a study of blood T cells in healthy people across ages. A second PCR of about 7 to 12 cycles used a sample-barcoded 5' primer and a J-beta primer mix. Per sample, CDR3-containing paired-end reads numbered at least 2.5 million. TCRdb re-derived calls from the 5' RACE reads in MiXCR, one entry per CDR3 protein. The sample records 980,000 or so distinct CDR3 sequences, around 48% being singletons. CDR1 SGHDT and CDR2 YYEEEE come from the germline V gene. V was shortened by 4 bases and J by 7 bases, with 12 bases between the two germline ends. This CDR3 spans 13 amino acids.

The V and J genes are TRBV5-6 and TRBJ2-1; D tentatively reads TRBD1 or TRBD2 (5 bases each). Source material: blood. This sequence was found in a man younger than 45 in good health. CDR3 region: CASSVTGANEQFF. The CDR3 DNA is TGTGCCAGCAGCGTCACCGGGGCGAATGAGCAGTTCTTC.